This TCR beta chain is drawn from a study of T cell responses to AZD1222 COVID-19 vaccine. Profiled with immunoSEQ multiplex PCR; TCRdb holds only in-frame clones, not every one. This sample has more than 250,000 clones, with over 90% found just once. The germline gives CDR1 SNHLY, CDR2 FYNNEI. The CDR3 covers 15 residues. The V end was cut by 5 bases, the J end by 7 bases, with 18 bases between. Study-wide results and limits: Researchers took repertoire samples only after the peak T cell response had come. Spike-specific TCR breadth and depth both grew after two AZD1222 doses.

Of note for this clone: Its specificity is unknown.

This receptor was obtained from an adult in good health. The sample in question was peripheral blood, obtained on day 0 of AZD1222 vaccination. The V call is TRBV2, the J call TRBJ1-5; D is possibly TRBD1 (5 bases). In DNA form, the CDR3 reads TGTGCCAGCAGTATCCAGGGACGCGGGGGGCAGCCCCAGCATTTT. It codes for CASSIQGRGGQPQHF.